A selection of T cell receptor beta chains follows, all from one sample in a study of OX40 agonist ivuxolimab in advanced cancers. Repertoires were generated with immunoSEQ multiplex PCR, while TCRdb's copy carries only in-frame clones and drops some. The data show about 68,000 clones, about 84% seen once. The sample in question was CD4+ or CD8+ T cells sorted from blood, obtained in a trial of the OX40 agonist ivuxolimab. The source of these receptors is an adult with an advanced solid tumor such as melanoma, head and neck, liver or kidney cancer. Each CDR3 is given with its conserved first and last residue. D genes are given only for firm matches. Where a row states a size, it is once, few, many or the class of an expanded clone; other rows omit it.

abundance: NA; j_gene: TRBJ1-1; v_gene: TRBV10-3; d_gene: NA; CDR3aa: CAISRQNTEAFF; CDR3nt: TGTGCCATCAGTAGGCAGAACACTGAAGCTTTCTTT
abundance: NA; j_gene: TRBJ1-2; v_gene: TRBV7-2; d_gene: NA; CDR3aa: CASSLSTVSYGYTF; CDR3nt: TGTGCCAGCAGCTTATCGACAGTTTCCTATGGCTACACCTTC
abundance: NA; j_gene: TRBJ1-5; v_gene: TRBV15; d_gene: NA; CDR3aa: CATSRVHGGSQPQHF; CDR3nt: TGTGCCACCAGCAGGGTACACGGCGGCAGTCAGCCCCAGCATTTT
abundance: NA; j_gene: TRBJ2-5; v_gene: TRBV7-2; d_gene: NA; CDR3aa: CASSRGAFRETQYF; CDR3nt: TGTGCCAGCAGCCGAGGGGCGTTCAGGGAGACCCAGTACTTC
abundance: NA; j_gene: TRBJ1-4; v_gene: TRBV18; d_gene: TRBD1; CDR3aa: CASSRGQQTTNEKLFF; CDR3nt: TGTGCCAGCTCAAGGGGACAGCAAACAACTAATGAAAAACTGTTTTTT
abundance: NA; j_gene: TRBJ1-1; v_gene: TRBV7-2; d_gene: NA; CDR3aa: CASSLDSLLRAFF; CDR3nt: TGTGCCAGCAGCTTAGACTCTTTGCTGAGAGCTTTCTTT
abundance: few; j_gene: TRBJ1-6; v_gene: TRBV10-3; d_gene: NA; CDR3aa: CAISELGPGVNSPLHF; CDR3nt: TGTGCCATCAGTGAGCTCGGACCCGGGGTGAATTCACCCCTCCACTTT
abundance: few; j_gene: TRBJ1-1; v_gene: TRBV20-1; d_gene: NA; CDR3aa: CSRSHGTEAFF; CDR3nt: TGCAGCCGCTCCCATGGGACTGAAGCTTTCTTT
abundance: NA; j_gene: TRBJ2-3; v_gene: TRBV19; d_gene: NA; CDR3aa: CASSMAGPTSTDTQYF; CDR3nt: TGTGCCAGTAGTATGGCGGGACCGACAAGCACAGATACGCAGTATTTT
abundance: NA; j_gene: TRBJ2-2; v_gene: TRBV11-2; d_gene: NA; CDR3aa: CASSPTRGIGELFF; CDR3nt: TGTGCCAGCAGCCCCACCAGGGGAATCGGGGAGCTGTTTTTT
abundance: NA; j_gene: TRBJ2-3; v_gene: TRBV10-1; d_gene: NA; CDR3aa: CASSEDTQYF; CDR3nt: TGCGCCAGCAGTGAGGATACGCAGTATTTT
abundance: NA; j_gene: TRBJ2-7; v_gene: TRBV2; d_gene: NA; CDR3aa: CASSGTPGEQYF; CDR3nt: TGTGCCAGCAGCGGGACGCCAGGCGAGCAGTACTTC
abundance: NA; j_gene: TRBJ2-5; v_gene: TRBV18; d_gene: TRBD2; CDR3aa: CASSLAGGAGETQYF; CDR3nt: TGTGCCAGCTCACTTGCGGGAGGGGCAGGCGAGACCCAGTACTTC
abundance: NA; j_gene: TRBJ2-7; v_gene: TRBV6-6; d_gene: NA; CDR3aa: CASSLRSHEQYF; CDR3nt: TGTGCCAGCAGTCTTAGGTCCCACGAGCAGTACTTC
abundance: NA; j_gene: TRBJ1-2; v_gene: TRBV29-1; d_gene: NA; CDR3aa: CSVRVGQNGYTF; CDR3nt: TGCAGCGTTCGAGTCGGGCAGAACGGCTACACCTTC
abundance: NA; j_gene: TRBJ1-5; v_gene: TRBV6-6; d_gene: TRBD1; CDR3aa: CASRRQGYQPQHF; CDR3nt: TGTGCCAGCAGACGACAGGGATATCAGCCCCAGCATTTT
abundance: NA; j_gene: TRBJ1-2; v_gene: TRBV6-6; d_gene: NA; CDR3aa: CASSSDPNYGYTF; CDR3nt: TGTGCCAGCAGTTCCGACCCTAACTATGGCTACACCTTC
abundance: once; j_gene: TRBJ2-1; v_gene: TRBV27; d_gene: NA; CDR3aa: CASSLVSGAYNEQFF; CDR3nt: TGTGCCAGCAGTTTGGTTAGTGGAGCCTACAATGAGCAGTTCTTC
abundance: NA; j_gene: TRBJ2-5; v_gene: TRBV5-1; d_gene: NA; CDR3aa: CASRMSWGGAQETQYF; CDR3nt: TGCGCCAGCAGAATGAGTTGGGGCGGGGCCCAAGAGACCCAGTACTTC
abundance: NA; j_gene: TRBJ1-4; v_gene: TRBV4-3; d_gene: NA; CDR3aa: CASSQDRGLEKLFF; CDR3nt: TGCGCCAGCAGCCAAGATCGAGGACTTGAAAAACTGTTTTTT
abundance: NA; j_gene: TRBJ2-3; v_gene: TRBV5-4; d_gene: TRBD2; CDR3aa: CASSFSGAGTDTQYF; CDR3nt: TGTGCCAGCAGCTTTAGCGGGGCCGGCACAGATACGCAGTATTTT
abundance: NA; j_gene: TRBJ1-2; v_gene: TRBV6-5; d_gene: NA; CDR3aa: CASRRDLNLDGYTF; CDR3nt: TGTGCCAGCAGGAGGGACCTTAACTTGGATGGCTACACCTTC
abundance: NA; j_gene: TRBJ2-7; v_gene: TRBV11-2; d_gene: TRBD1; CDR3aa: CASSLQGVTYEQYF; CDR3nt: TGTGCCAGCAGCTTGCAGGGGGTAACCTACGAGCAGTACTTC
abundance: NA; j_gene: TRBJ2-7; v_gene: TRBV10-3; d_gene: NA; CDR3aa: CAIMGTNRVGYEQYF; CDR3nt: TGTGCCATCATGGGAACTAACAGGGTGGGATACGAGCAGTACTTC
abundance: NA; j_gene: TRBJ1-6; v_gene: TRBV6-6; d_gene: TRBD1; CDR3aa: CASSWGGTGPIKLHF; CDR3nt: TGTGCCAGCAGTTGGGGGGGGACAGGGCCGATTAAGCTCCACTTT
abundance: few; j_gene: TRBJ1-3; v_gene: TRBV20-1; d_gene: NA; CDR3aa: CSAPIGNTIYF; CDR3nt: TGCAGTGCCCCGATAGGAAACACCATATATTTT
abundance: NA; j_gene: TRBJ2-4; v_gene: TRBV4-1; d_gene: NA; CDR3aa: CASSQDRVEGGPIAKNIQYF; CDR3nt: TGCGCCAGCAGCCAAGATAGAGTCGAGGGGGGGCCCATAGCCAAAAACATTCAGTACTTC
abundance: NA; j_gene: TRBJ1-4; v_gene: TRBV7-6; d_gene: NA; CDR3aa: CASSLGGRREKLFF; CDR3nt: TGTGCCAGCAGCTTAGGGGGGCGGAGGGAAAAACTGTTTTTT
abundance: once; j_gene: TRBJ2-5; v_gene: TRBV7-9; d_gene: NA; CDR3aa: CASSIGERGSGRETQYF; CDR3nt: TGTGCCAGCAGCATAGGCGAACGTGGGTCCGGACGAGAGACCCAGTACTTC
abundance: NA; j_gene: TRBJ2-1; v_gene: TRBV7-9; d_gene: NA; CDR3aa: CASSLSRGLSSYNEQFF; CDR3nt: TGTGCCAGCAGCTTAAGTCGGGGGCTAAGCTCCTACAATGAGCAGTTCTTC
abundance: NA; j_gene: TRBJ1-3; v_gene: TRBV29-1; d_gene: TRBD1; CDR3aa: CSVASFTRGQSGNTIYF; CDR3nt: TGCAGCGTTGCCAGCTTTACCAGGGGGCAGTCTGGAAACACCATATATTTT
abundance: once; j_gene: TRBJ2-7; v_gene: TRBV10-3; d_gene: NA; CDR3aa: CAISPATGSSYEQYF; CDR3nt: TGTGCCATCAGTCCCGCCACAGGGAGCTCCTACGAGCAGTACTTC
abundance: few; j_gene: TRBJ1-5; v_gene: TRBV6-5; d_gene: TRBD1; CDR3aa: CASSYDRDQPQHF; CDR3nt: TGTGCCAGCAGTTACGACAGGGATCAGCCCCAGCATTTT
abundance: NA; j_gene: TRBJ1-2; v_gene: TRBV4-1; d_gene: NA; CDR3aa: CASSQGWPDSYGYTF; CDR3nt: TGCGCCAGCAGCCAAGGGTGGCCCGATTCCTATGGCTACACCTTC
abundance: NA; j_gene: TRBJ1-2; v_gene: TRBV15; d_gene: NA; CDR3aa: CATSRAGGGGYTF; CDR3nt: TGTGCCACCAGCAGAGCTGGGGGGGGCGGCTACACCTTC
abundance: NA; j_gene: TRBJ2-1; v_gene: TRBV5-4; d_gene: NA; CDR3aa: CASSGPYNEQFF; CDR3nt: TGTGCCAGCAGCGGACCCTACAATGAGCAGTTCTTC
abundance: NA; j_gene: TRBJ1-2; v_gene: TRBV19; d_gene: TRBD1; CDR3aa: CASRGTGNRRLGYTF; CDR3nt: TGTGCCAGTAGGGGGACAGGGAACCGGCGCTTGGGCTACACCTTC
abundance: NA; j_gene: TRBJ1-2; v_gene: TRBV7-2; d_gene: NA; CDR3aa: CASSLTPRGDRGYTF; CDR3nt: TGTGCCAGCAGCTTGACTCCACGGGGGGACCGGGGCTACACCTTC
abundance: NA; j_gene: TRBJ1-2; v_gene: TRBV7-2; d_gene: NA; CDR3aa: CASTPVGNYGYTF; CDR3nt: TGTGCCAGCACCCCAGTTGGTAACTATGGCTACACCTTC
abundance: NA; j_gene: TRBJ2-3; v_gene: TRBV10-3; d_gene: NA; CDR3aa: CAISGRGPHRGDTQYF; CDR3nt: TGTGCCATCAGTGGCCGGGGGCCACATAGGGGAGATACGCAGTATTTT
abundance: NA; j_gene: TRBJ2-1; v_gene: TRBV5-6; d_gene: TRBD2; CDR3aa: CAGSLGGGLSDEQFF; CDR3nt: TGTGCCGGCAGCTTGGGCGGGGGTCTCTCCGATGAGCAGTTCTTC
abundance: NA; j_gene: TRBJ1-6; v_gene: TRBV6-6; d_gene: NA; CDR3aa: CASSQTERNSPLHF; CDR3nt: TGTGCCAGCAGCCAAACAGAGAGGAATTCACCCCTCCACTTT
abundance: NA; j_gene: TRBJ2-5; v_gene: TRBV19; d_gene: NA; CDR3aa: CASRSGKPQETQYF; CDR3nt: TGTGCCAGTAGATCAGGGAAGCCTCAAGAGACCCAGTACTTC
abundance: NA; j_gene: TRBJ1-2; v_gene: TRBV29-1; d_gene: NA; CDR3aa: CSVVPGGGYGYTF; CDR3nt: TGCAGCGTTGTTCCCGGGGGGGGCTATGGCTACACCTTC
abundance: NA; j_gene: TRBJ2-3; v_gene: TRBV4-3; d_gene: TRBD2; CDR3aa: CASSQDWAQRGAEADTQYF; CDR3nt: TGCGCCAGCAGCCAAGATTGGGCCCAGCGGGGGGCTGAGGCGGATACGCAGTATTTT